This T cell receptor beta chain is drawn from a study of blood T cells in healthy people across ages (dated by TCRdb to between 2014 and 2017). Background for the entire study: In model experiments, template switching captured roughly one uniquely barcoded TCR beta cDNA molecule for every two T cells. The donors were divided into four age groups: young (average around 17 years), middle-aged (approximately 41), aged (roughly 66) and long-lived (around 87). Two additional independent replicas of 1 million unique cDNA reads from the same blood draw were analyzed for two donors (one aged 18 to 30 and one aged 80 or older). The study measured age-related changes in TCR beta repertoire diversity using deep sequencing normalized with unique cDNA molecular identifiers. Donors of different ages were randomly distributed across sequencing lanes to avoid experimental bias.

The CDR3 numbers 14 residues from cysteine through phenylalanine. The entry retains the CDR3 DNA only, 42 bases that are in frame from base 1. V and J are truncated by 5 bases and 6 bases respectively, leaving an intervening sequence of 17 bases. Sequences SGHTA (CDR1) and FQGNSA (CDR2) are obtained from the germline V gene. Systemically healthy Caucasian individuals from Russia, 35 to 50 in total and aged about 6 to 90 years, were included as donors. Each donor gave around 9 milliliters of peripheral blood, collected into EDTA-treated Vacutainer tubes. PBMCs were isolated by Ficoll-Paque density-gradient centrifugation, with at least 6 million obtained per sample. Trizol reagent was used to extract total RNA from the PBMCs, yielding at least 5.5 micrograms per sample. For every donor, flow cytometry on a PBMC aliquot measured the percentage of naive CD45RAhigh/CD27high T cells. Library creation used 5' RACE. Sequencing took place on an Illumina HiSeq 2500. The second PCR ran for about 7 to 11 cycles and used a J-beta primer mix along with a sample-barcoded 5' primer. A unique molecular identifier was introduced onto each TCR beta cDNA molecule by a template-switch 5' adaptor carrying 12 random nucleotides. Each sample yielded at least 3 million CDR3-containing paired-end reads. First-strand cDNA synthesis was performed from all RNA using the Mint cDNA synthesis kit, with priming by a TRBC-specific oligonucleotide. All cDNA was treated with uracil-DNA glycosylase and then went through a first 18-cycle PCR with the universal primers M1SS and BC2_uni_R. As for the authors' bioinformatics: Each sample was normalized by randomly selecting 1 million high-quality reads, each carrying a distinct molecular identifier. Instead of being binned into consensus sequences, reads with shared molecular identifiers were discarded. MiTCR, set to a Q25 quality threshold and the strictest error-elimination algorithm, was used for CDR3 identification, clonotype clustering and error correction. Lower-bound total TCR beta diversity was estimated with a nonparametric unseen species model using Euler transformation. TCRdb reran the public reads through fastp at Q25 and MiXCR, keeping productive beta chains. Every CDR3 protein is listed once, alongside the most common genes and DNA of its rows. In this record, the V and J calls reflect TCRdb's handling and not the investigators' own analysis. The sample table holds hundreds of thousands of distinct CDR3 sequences, of which about 42% were seen once. Roughly 19% of the sample is held by the ten biggest clonotypes.

This clonotype was counted between two and nine times. What this receptor recognizes is not known. Base qualities were left out, and no much larger clone turns up one base away. Overall study outcomes, separate from this receptor: Observed TCR beta diversity per million T cells fell roughly linearly with age, and a significant reduction was already apparent by age roughly 40. Because profiling used bulk unsorted PBMCs, naive and antigen-experienced compartments could not be compared conclusively. Donor CMV infection status was unknown, potentially confounding age-related changes in expanded clonotypes. Compared with the aged group, more naive CD4+ T cells, fewer expanded clones and increased TCR diversity were shown by the long-lived group, suggesting age selection. Estimates of total diversity based on one million sequenced T cells were considered lower bounds and underestimates. The percentage of naive T cells measured by flow cytometry correlated strongly with observed TCR beta diversity.

Sequenced input: blood. The TCR sequence derives from a woman aged 55 to 70 in good health. The V and J segments used are TRBV7-2 and TRBJ2-7; there is no confident call for the D gene. The DNA is TGTGCCAGCAGCCTAACGAACACAGTGGGCGAGCAGTACTTC. It translates to CASSLTNTVGEQYF.